This T cell receptor (beta chain) originates from a study of beta chain features in type 1 diabetes. In the study overall: Healthy donors resembled patients in age, gender and cell yields.

Sorting gave populations that all exceeded 95% purity. General study points: Shortening of TCRB CDR3s, moderate but significant, appeared in all four CD4+ subsets of Type 1 diabetes patients. A greater similarity of naive, central memory and Treg TCRB repertoires was seen among patients than among healthy donors.

CDR3 size: 16 residues. V lost 3 bases, J lost 7 bases, and 9 bases stayed unmatched. Germline V gene sequence: CDR1 MGHRA, CDR2 YSYEKL. The investigators reverse transcribed all of the isolated RNA, so they sequenced expressed TCRB transcripts. Generated by immunoSEQ multiplex PCR, the TCRdb table keeps only in-frame clones and is missing some. The data hold 200,000 to 250,000 clones, with about 9.3% observed a single time. This clone was seen more than once but under ten times. Its antigen is unknown. The V call is TRBV4-1, the J call TRBJ2-1; 10 bases line up with TRBD2. What was sequenced was naive CD4+ T cells from blood. This TCR derives from a woman in her late teens or twenties in good health. In nucleotides, the CDR3 is TGCGCCAGCAGCCAGGGCAGCGGGGGGGCCCAGAATGAGCAGTTCTTC. Protein: CASSQGSGGAQNEQFF.